The 17 T cell receptor beta chains reported below all come from one sample, sequenced in a study of early T cells in non-severe SARS-CoV-2 infection. One entry per CDR3 protein results from TCRdb running MiXCR on the 5' RACE reads. This sample yields 90,000 to 130,000 distinct CDR3 sequences, of which around 13% are seen a single time; 3% to 4.5% belongs to the top ten. Sequencing used whole blood, obtained at baseline. These receptors all stem from an adult who was a healthcare worker with PCR-confirmed SARS-CoV-2 infection or an uninfected control (not recorded which).

For the CDR3, the DNA is TGTGCCAGCTCACCACTAGAGGAGACGCAGTATTTT. Protein product: CASSPLEETQYF. The rearrangement uses TRBV18 and TRBJ2-3; D is ambiguous. Trimming took off 1 base at V and 9 bases at J, with 8 bases between the two ends. The CDR3 has 12 residues. CDR1 and CDR2 (germline): KGHSH, LQKENI.

The chain recombines TRBV4-1 with TRBJ2-1, with D possibly TRBD1 on 5 matching bases. Germline CDR1 is MGHRA and CDR2 is YSYEKL. The CDR3 has 15 residues. Trimming cost V 0 bases and J 8 bases, with 14 bases left between them. Here the CDR3 reads CASSQDRGRADEQFF. CDR3 in DNA: TGCGCCAGCAGCCAAGATAGGGGTCGGGCCGATGAGCAGTTCTTC.

This clonotype was found a few times. The chain is built from TRBV6-1 and TRBJ2-7; no clear D. Germline V CDR1 and CDR2: MNHNS, SASEGT. This CDR3 contains 13 residues. V lost 0 bases to trimming and J lost 10 bases, with 13 bases between them. CDR3 amino acids: CASSEAGRVPQYF. The DNA for the CDR3 is TGTGCCAGCAGTGAAGCGGGAAGAGTTCCTCAGTACTTC.

The CDR3 sequence: CASSAYRGSTEAFF. CDR3 coding DNA: TGTGCCAGCAGTGCCTACAGGGGGAGCACTGAAGCTTTCTTT. This rearrangement joins TRBV6-5 to TRBJ1-1; 8 bases agree with TRBD1. Germline V CDR1 and CDR2: MNHEY, SVGAGI. V shed 5 bases, J shed 4 bases, and the junction held 6 bases outside the gene matches. The CDR3 totals 14 residues.

This clonotype was counted many times. V usage is TRBV9 and J usage is TRBJ2-1; D is undetermined. The CDR3 totals 13 residues. The V end lost 0 bases, the J end lost 6 bases, and 7 bases lay between the germline ends. CDR1 is SGDLS, CDR2 YYNGEE, per germline. The DNA of the CDR3 is TGTGCCAGCAGCGTAGCCTGGCGCAATGAGCAGTTCTTC. Translating it yields CASSVAWRNEQFF.

This clonotype was picked up a small number of times. DNA of the CDR3: TGTGCCAGCAGGGAGTCGGAGAGCTCCTACGAGCAGTACTTC. It encodes CASRESESSYEQYF. This chain joins TRBV2 and TRBJ2-7; unclear D gene. This CDR3 region has 14 residues. CDR1 and CDR2 (germline): SNHLY, FYNNEI. The germline V and J ends were trimmed by 6 bases and 0 bases, with 12 bases remaining between them.

The chain uses TRBV5-1 and TRBJ2-5; 7 nucleotides align to TRBD1. The CDR3 length is 15 residues. V was pared by 4 bases and J by 5 bases, with 11 bases of the junction left unmatched. Germline V gives CDR1 SGHRS, CDR2 YFSETQ. The CDR3 spells CASSTSRNRGETQYF. The CDR3 DNA sequence: TGCGCCAGCAGCACGTCGCGGAACAGGGGCGAGACCCAGTACTTC.

Only a few counts were recorded for this clonotype. V is TRBV28 and J is TRBJ2-7, with D possibly being TRBD1 (6 bases). This CDR3 has 12 amino acids. Germline-derived CDR1 and CDR2 are MDHEN and SYDVKM. The V gene lost 7 bases and the J gene lost 2 bases, with 9 bases spanning the gap. DNA for the CDR3: TGTGCCAGCACAACAGGGACCTACGAGCAGTACTTC. Its translation: CASTTGTYEQYF.

By sample share, this clonotype is medium-sized. J is TRBJ2-1 and V is TRBV7-2; 11 bases match TRBD2. Per germline, CDR1 SGHTA and CDR2 FQGNSA. The CDR3 spans 15 residues. V lost 1 base to trimming and J lost 5 bases; unmatched junction nucleotides: 1. The DNA for the CDR3 is TGTGCCAGCAGCTTAGGACTAGCGGGAAACAATGAGCAGTTCTTC. Its protein is CASSLGLAGNNEQFF.

The chain recombines TRBV7-2 with TRBJ1-4, with D unresolved. Trimming cost V 5 bases and J 8 bases, with 12 bases left between them. The V gene's germline CDR1 is SGHTA and CDR2 FQGNSA. This CDR3 comprises 13 residues. In DNA, the CDR3 is TGTGCCAGCAGCAGATTCACCGGGGAAAAACTGTTTTTT. It yields the protein CASSRFTGEKLFF.

As regards this clonotype: Relative to the germline gene, one junction end is altered; a read error may explain this. The chain combines TRBV4-1 with TRBJ1-3; no clear D gene. The V gene's germline CDR1 is MGHRA and CDR2 YSYEKL. The CDR3 length is 14 residues. The CDR3 DNA is TGCGCCAGCAGCCAAGGTCCGACCGCGGCCAAAAATCATTTT. Protein: CASSQGPTAAKNHF.

The chain combines TRBV15 with TRBJ2-1; no clear D gene. V was trimmed by 0 bases and J by 1 base, leaving 10 bases between them. The CDR3 runs to 16 residues. Germline-derived CDR1 and CDR2 are LNHNV and YYDKDF (reference sequence). The CDR3 nucleotides read TGTGCCACCAGCAGAGATCTGATGGGTTCCTACAATGAGCAGTTCTTC. It translates to CATSRDLMGSYNEQFF.

This sequence joins TRBV21-1 and TRBJ2-5; TRBD1, the D gene given by the table, was not confirmed from the DNA. TRBV21-1 is marked as a pseudogene. There are 13 residues in the CDR3. The DNA for the CDR3 is TGTGCCAGCAGCACCCGGACAGCAGAGACCCAGTACTTC. It encodes CASSTRTAETQYF.

V is TRBV20-1 and J is TRBJ1-1; D gene ambiguous. V shed 1 base and J shed 10 bases, with 13 bases lying between them. Per the germline V gene, CDR1 is DFQATT and CDR2 is SNEGSKA (reference sequence). CDR3 length: 12 amino acids. The CDR3 loop is CSARALQSGAFF. The CDR3 region has the DNA TGCAGTGCTAGAGCCCTCCAATCAGGAGCTTTCTTT.

The V gene is TRBV6-6, the J gene TRBJ2-5, with D possibly being TRBD1 or TRBD2 (6 bases each). CDR3 length: 15 amino acids. The V gene lost 2 bases and the J gene lost 3 bases, with 13 bases spanning the gap. The V gene's germline CDR1 is MNHNY and CDR2 SVGAGI (reference sequence). DNA of the CDR3: TGTGCCAGCAGTTACAGGGGGGTCGAGGAAGAGACCCAGTACTTC. It yields the protein CASSYRGVEEETQYF.

This clonotype turned up a few times. This chain connects TRBV5-4 to TRBJ2-1; either TRBD1 or TRBD2 may supply D (6 bases each). CDR3 size: 15 residues. Between the trimmed V and J ends, which lost 0 bases and 5 bases, there was a span of 12 bases. The V gene's germline CDR1 is SGHNT and CDR2 YYREEE (reference sequence). Here the CDR3 reads CASSLAGATHNEQFF. The CDR3 DNA follows: TGTGCCAGCAGCTTGGCGGGGGCCACACACAATGAGCAGTTCTTC. Drawing the rest from reference TRBV5-4 and TRBJ2-1, the complete variable domain is ETGVTQSPTHLIKTRGQQVTLRCSSQSGHNTVSWYQQALGQGPQFIFQYYREEENGRGNFPPRFSGLQFPNYSSELNVNALELDDSALYLCASSLAGATHNEQFFGPGTRLTVL.

The V gene is TRBV5-1, the J gene TRBJ2-2, with TRBD1 as a possible D gene (6 bases). Per germline, CDR1 SGHRS and CDR2 YFSETQ. Trimming left V 4 bases short and J 8 bases short, with 12 bases between. This CDR3 is built from 13 residues. The CDR3 protein is CASSTNRAGELFF. In DNA form, the CDR3 reads TGCGCCAGCAGCACAAACAGGGCTGGGGAGCTGTTTTTT. Drawing the rest from reference TRBV5-1 and TRBJ2-2, the complete variable domain is KAGVTQTPRYLIKTRGQQVTLSCSPISGHRSVSWYQQTPGQGLQFLFEYFSETQRNKGNFPGRFSGRQFSNSRSEMNVSTLELGDSALYLCASSTNRAGELFFGEGSRLTVL.